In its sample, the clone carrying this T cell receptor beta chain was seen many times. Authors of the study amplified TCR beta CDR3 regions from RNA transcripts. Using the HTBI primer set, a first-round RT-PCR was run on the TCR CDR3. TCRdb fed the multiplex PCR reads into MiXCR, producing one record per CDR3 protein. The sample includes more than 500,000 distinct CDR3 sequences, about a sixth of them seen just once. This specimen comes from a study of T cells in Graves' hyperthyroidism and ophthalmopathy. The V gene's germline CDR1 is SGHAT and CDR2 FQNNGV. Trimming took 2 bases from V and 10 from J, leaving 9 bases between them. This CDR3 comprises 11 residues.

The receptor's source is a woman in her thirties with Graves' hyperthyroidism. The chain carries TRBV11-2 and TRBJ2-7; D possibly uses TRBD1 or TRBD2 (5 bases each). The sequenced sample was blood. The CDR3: CASSLRDPQYF. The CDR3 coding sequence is TGTGCCAGCAGCTTAAGGGACCCACAGTACTTC. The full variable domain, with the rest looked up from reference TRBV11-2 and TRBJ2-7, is EAGVAQSPRYKIIEKRQSVAFWCNPISGHATLYWYQQILGQGPKLLIQFQNNGVVDDSQLPKDRFSAERLKGVDSTLKIQPAKLEDSAVYLCASSLRDPQYFGPGTRLTVT.